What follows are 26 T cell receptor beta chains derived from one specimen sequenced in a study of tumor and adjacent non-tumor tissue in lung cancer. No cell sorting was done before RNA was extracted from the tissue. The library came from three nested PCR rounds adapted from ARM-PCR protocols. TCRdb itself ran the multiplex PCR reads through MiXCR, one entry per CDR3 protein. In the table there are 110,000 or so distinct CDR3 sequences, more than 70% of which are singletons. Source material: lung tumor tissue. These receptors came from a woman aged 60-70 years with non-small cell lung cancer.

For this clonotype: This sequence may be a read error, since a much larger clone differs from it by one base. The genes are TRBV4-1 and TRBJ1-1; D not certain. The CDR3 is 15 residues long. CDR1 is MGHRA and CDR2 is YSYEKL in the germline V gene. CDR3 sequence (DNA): TGCGCCAGCTGCCACTTCGGACTTTCGAACACTGAAGCTTTCTTT. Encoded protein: CASCHFGLSNTEAFF.

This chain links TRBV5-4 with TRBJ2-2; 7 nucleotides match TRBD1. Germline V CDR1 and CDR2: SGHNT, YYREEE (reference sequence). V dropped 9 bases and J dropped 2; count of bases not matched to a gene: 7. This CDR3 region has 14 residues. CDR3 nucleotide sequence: TGTGCCAACAACGGACAGGCTAACACCGGGGAGCTGTTTTTT. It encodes CANNGQANTGELFF.

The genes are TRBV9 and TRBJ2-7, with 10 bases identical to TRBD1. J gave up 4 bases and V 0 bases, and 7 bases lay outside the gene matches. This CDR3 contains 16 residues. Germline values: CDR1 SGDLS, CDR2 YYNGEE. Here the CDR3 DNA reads TGTGCCAGCAGCGTAGATCCCGGACAGGGGGGGTACGAGCAGTACTTC. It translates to CASSVDPGQGGYEQYF.

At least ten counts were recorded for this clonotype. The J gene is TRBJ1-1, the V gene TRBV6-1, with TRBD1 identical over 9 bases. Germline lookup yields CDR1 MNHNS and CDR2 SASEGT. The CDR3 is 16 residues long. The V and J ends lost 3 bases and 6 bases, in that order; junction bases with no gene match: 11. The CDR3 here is CASSERFTGGAPEAFF. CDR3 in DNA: TGTGCCAGCAGTGAGCGTTTTACAGGGGGCGCCCCTGAAGCTTTCTTT.

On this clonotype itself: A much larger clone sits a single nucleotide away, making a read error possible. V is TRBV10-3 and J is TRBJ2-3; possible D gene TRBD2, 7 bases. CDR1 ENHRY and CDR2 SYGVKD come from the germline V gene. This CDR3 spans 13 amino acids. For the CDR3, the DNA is TGTGCCATCAGGTGGGGGGGCACAGATATGCAGTATTTT. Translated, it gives CAIRWGGTDMQYF.

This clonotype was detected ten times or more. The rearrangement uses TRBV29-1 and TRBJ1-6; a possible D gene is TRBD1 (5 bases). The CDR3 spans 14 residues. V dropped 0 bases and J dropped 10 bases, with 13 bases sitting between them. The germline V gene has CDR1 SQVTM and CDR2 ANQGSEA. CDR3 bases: TGCAGCGTTGAAGACGGGCAGGGACGATCACCCCTCCACTTT. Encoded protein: CSVEDGQGRSPLHF.

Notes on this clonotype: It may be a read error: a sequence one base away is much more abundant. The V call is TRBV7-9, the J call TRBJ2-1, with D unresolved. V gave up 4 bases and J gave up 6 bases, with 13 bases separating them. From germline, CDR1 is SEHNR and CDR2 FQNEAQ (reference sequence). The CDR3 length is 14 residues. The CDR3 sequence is CASSSGSSRNEQFF. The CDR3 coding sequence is TGTGCCAGCAGCTCAGGTTCCTCCCGCAATGAGCAGTTCTTC.

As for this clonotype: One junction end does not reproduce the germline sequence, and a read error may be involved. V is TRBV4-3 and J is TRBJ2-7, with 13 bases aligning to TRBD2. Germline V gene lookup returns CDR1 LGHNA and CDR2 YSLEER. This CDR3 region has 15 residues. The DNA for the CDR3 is TGTGCCAACAGCCGAGGGACTAGCGGGACCTACGAGCAATACTTC. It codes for CANSRGTSGTYEQYF.

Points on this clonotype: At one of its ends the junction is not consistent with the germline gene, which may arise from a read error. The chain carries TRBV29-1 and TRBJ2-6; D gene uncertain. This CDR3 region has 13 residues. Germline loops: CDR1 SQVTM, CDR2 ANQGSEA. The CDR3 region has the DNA TGCAGCGCACATAGGTCTGGTGCCAACGTCCTGACTTTC. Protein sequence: CSAHRSGANVLTF.

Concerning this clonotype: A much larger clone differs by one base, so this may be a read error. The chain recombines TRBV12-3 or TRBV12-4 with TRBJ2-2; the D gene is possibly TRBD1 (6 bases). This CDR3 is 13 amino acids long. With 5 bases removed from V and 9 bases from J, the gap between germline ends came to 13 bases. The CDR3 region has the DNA TGTGCCAGCAGTATCACAGGGTCCAGGGAGCTGTTTTTT. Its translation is CASSITGSRELFF.

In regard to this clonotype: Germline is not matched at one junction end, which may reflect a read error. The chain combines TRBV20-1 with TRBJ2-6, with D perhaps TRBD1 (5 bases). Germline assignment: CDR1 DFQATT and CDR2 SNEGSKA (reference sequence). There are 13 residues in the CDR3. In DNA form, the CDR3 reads TGCAGTGTTCGAGTCTCTGGGGCCAACGTCCTGATTTTC. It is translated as CSVRVSGANVLIF.

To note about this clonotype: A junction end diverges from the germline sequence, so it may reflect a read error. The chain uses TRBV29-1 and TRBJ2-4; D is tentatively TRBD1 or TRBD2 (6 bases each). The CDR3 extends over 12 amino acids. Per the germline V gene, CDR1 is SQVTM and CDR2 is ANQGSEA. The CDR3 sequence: CSVTRGLTIQYF. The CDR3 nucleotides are TGTAGCGTTACCAGGGGACTGACCATTCAGTACTTC.

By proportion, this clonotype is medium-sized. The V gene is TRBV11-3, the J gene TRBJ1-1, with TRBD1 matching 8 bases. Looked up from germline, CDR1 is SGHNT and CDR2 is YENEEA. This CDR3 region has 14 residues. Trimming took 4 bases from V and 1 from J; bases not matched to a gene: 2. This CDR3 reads CASSWGTGNTEAFF. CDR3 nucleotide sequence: TGTGCCAGCAGCTGGGGGACAGGGAACACTGAAGCTTTCTTT.

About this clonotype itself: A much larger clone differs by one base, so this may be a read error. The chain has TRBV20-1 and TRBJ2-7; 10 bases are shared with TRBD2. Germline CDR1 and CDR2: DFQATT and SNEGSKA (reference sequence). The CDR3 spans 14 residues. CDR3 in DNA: TGCAGTCCTAGCAACCTAGCGGGGGACTACGAGCAGTACTTC. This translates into CSPSNLAGDYEQYF.

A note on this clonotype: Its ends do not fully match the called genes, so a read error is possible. The CDR3 loop reads CASGLEASNSPFHF. The CDR3 DNA reads TGTGCTAGCGGCTTAGAAGCAAGTAATTCACCCTTCCACTTT. V usage is TRBV11-2 and J usage is TRBJ1-6; D remains ambiguous. This CDR3 contains 14 residues. Germline loops: CDR1 SGHAT, CDR2 FQNNGV.

CDR3 in amino acids: CASSPGGRGNPPLHF. CDR3 DNA: TGCGCCAGCAGCCCGGGGGGCAGGGGAAATCCACCCCTCCACTTT. The chain couples TRBV4-3 to TRBJ1-6, with D possibly matching TRBD1 (6 bases). V shed 4 bases and J shed 11 bases, with 18 bases lying between them. CDR1 and CDR2 (germline): LGHNA, YSLEER. The CDR3 length is 15 residues.

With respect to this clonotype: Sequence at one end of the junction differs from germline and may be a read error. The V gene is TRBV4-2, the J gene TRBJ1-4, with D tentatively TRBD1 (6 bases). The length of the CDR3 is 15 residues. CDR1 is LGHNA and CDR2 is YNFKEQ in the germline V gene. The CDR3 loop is CTSSQATGANEKLFF. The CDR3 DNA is TGTACCAGCAGCCAAGCGACAGGAGCTAATGAAAAACTGTTCTTT.

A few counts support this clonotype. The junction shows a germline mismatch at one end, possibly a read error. The CDR3 DNA follows: TGTACCAGCAGTTACGGCCAGGGAGCGGCGGATACGCAGTATTTT. Protein product: CTSSYGQGAADTQYF. J is TRBJ2-3 and V is TRBV6-2 or TRBV6-3; D is tentatively TRBD1 or TRBD2 (5 bases each). Per germline, CDR1 MNHEY and CDR2 SVGEGT. The CDR3 extends over 15 amino acids.

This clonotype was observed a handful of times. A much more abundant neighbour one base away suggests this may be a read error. The CDR3 bases are TGTGCCAGCAGTACGAGTCCACGCCACACAGATACGCAGTATTTT. Translating gives CASSTSPRHTDTQYF. The chain uses TRBV6-6 and TRBJ2-3, with D uncertain. This CDR3 has 15 residues. Between the trimmed V and J ends, which lost 5 bases and 2 bases, there was a span of 14 bases. Germline CDR1 and CDR2: MNHNY and SVGAGI (reference sequence).

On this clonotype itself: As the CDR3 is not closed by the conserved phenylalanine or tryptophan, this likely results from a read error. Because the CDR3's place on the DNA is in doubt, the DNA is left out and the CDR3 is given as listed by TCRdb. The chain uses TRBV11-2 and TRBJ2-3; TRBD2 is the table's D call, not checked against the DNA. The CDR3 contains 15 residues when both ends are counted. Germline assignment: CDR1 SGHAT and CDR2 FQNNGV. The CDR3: CASSLDLGGGDMQFY.

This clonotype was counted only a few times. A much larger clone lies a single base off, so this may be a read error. The CDR3 reads CSASMIQSEAFF. The CDR3 region has the DNA TGCAGTGCTAGTATGATACAGAGTGAAGCTTTCTTT. V and J are TRBV20-1 and TRBJ1-1, with D unclear. Trimming left V 3 bases short and J 7 bases short, with 12 bases between. This CDR3 is built from 12 residues. Germline assignment: CDR1 DFQATT and CDR2 SNEGSKA (reference sequence).

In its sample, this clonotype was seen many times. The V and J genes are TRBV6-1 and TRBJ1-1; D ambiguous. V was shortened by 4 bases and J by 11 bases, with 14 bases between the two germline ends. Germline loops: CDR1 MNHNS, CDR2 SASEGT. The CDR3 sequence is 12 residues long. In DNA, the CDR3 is TGTGCCAGCAGTGTTAATGGGGATTTTGCTTTCTTT. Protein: CASSVNGDFAFF.

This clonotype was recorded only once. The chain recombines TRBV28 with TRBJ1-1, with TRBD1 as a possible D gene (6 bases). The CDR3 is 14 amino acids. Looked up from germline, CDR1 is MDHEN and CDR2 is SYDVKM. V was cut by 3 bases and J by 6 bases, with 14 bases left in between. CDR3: CASSLVQGVAEAFF. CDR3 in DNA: TGTGCCAGCAGTTTGGTACAGGGAGTGGCTGAAGCTTTCTTT.

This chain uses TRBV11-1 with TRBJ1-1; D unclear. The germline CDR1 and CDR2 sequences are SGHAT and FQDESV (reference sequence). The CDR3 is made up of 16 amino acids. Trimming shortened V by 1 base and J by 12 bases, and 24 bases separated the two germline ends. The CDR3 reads CASSLVGAIPNTGTFF. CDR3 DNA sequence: TGTGCCAGCAGCTTAGTGGGCGCTATCCCGAACACTGGAACTTTCTTT.

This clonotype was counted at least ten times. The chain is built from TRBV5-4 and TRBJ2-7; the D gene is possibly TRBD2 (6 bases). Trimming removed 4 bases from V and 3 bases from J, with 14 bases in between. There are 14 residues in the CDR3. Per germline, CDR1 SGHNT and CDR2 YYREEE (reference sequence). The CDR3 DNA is TGTGCCAGCAGCCCCGGGACTCTCCTCTACGAGCAGTACTTC. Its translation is CASSPGTLLYEQYF. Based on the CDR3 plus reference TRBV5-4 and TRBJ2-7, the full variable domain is ETGVTQSPTHLIKTRGQQVTLRCSSQSGHNTVSWYQQALGQGPQFIFQYYREEENGRGNFPPRFSGLQFPNYSSELNVNALELDDSALYLCASSPGTLLYEQYFGPGTRLTVT.

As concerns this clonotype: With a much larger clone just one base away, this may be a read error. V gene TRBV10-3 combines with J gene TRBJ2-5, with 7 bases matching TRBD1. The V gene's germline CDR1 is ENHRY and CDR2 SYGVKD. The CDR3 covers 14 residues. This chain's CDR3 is CAFSALTGEETQYF. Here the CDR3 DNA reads TGTGCCTTCAGTGCCCTCACAGGGGAAGAGACCCAGTACTTC.